The next 23 T cell receptor beta chains were all read from a single sample in a study of blood T cell repertoires in COVID-19. Sequencing used immunoSEQ multiplex PCR; TCRdb keeps in-frame clones, though not all of them. The sample has 130,000 to 150,000 clones, around 80% seen once. The sequenced material came from peripheral blood. These receptor sequences come from a man in his sixties with active or convalescent COVID-19.

Written as DNA, the CDR3 is TGTGCCAGCAGCCGCGAGAGGGCGTTGAACACTGAAGCTTTCTTT. As protein: CASSRERALNTEAFF. This chain joins TRBV11-3 and TRBJ1-1; D is ambiguous. CDR3 length: 15 amino acids. From germline, CDR1 is SGHNT and CDR2 YENEEA. V gave up 5 bases and J gave up 0 bases, with 13 bases separating them.

This sequence joins TRBV5-4 and TRBJ1-5; D remains ambiguous. Trimming pared 0 bases from V and 5 bases from J, leaving 6 bases between. The CDR3 length is 13 residues. Looked up from germline, CDR1 is SGHNT and CDR2 is YYREEE (reference sequence). CDR3 region: CASSLGEDQPQHF. The CDR3 region has the DNA TGTGCCAGCAGCTTGGGAGAAGATCAGCCCCAGCATTTT.

V and J are TRBV15 and TRBJ2-3, with 11 bases that match TRBD2. The V gene's germline CDR1 is LNHNV and CDR2 YYDKDF (reference sequence). V was pared by 1 base and J by 4 bases, with 7 bases of the junction left unmatched. The CDR3 has 17 residues. Here the CDR3 DNA reads TGTGCCACCAGCAGAGGGGGAATAGCGGGAGGGCCAGATACGCAGTATTTT. Amino acid sequence: CATSRGGIAGGPDTQYF.

The chain joins TRBV11-2 to TRBJ1-1; 8 bases align to TRBD1. The CDR3 consists of 15 residues. The trim removed 1 base at V and 4 bases at J, leaving 5 bases unmatched. CDR1 is SGHAT, CDR2 FQNNGV, per germline. The CDR3: CASSLGGTGVTEAFF. The DNA of the CDR3 is TGTGCCAGCAGCTTAGGAGGGACAGGTGTCACTGAAGCTTTCTTT.

CDR3 in DNA: TGTGCCACCAGTGCTGGGACTAGCGGGAGGAGGGGGCCTAATGGGGAGCAGTTCTTC. Translation: CATSAGTSGRRGPNGEQFF. The chain employs TRBV24-1 and TRBJ2-1, with 15 bases that match TRBD2. This CDR3 spans 19 amino acids. Germline V lookup: CDR1 KGHDR, CDR2 SFDVKD. With 5 bases clipped from V and 10 bases from J, the junction kept 17 bases outside the gene matches.

This chain joins TRBV5-6 and TRBJ1-1; D gene ambiguous. CDR3 length: 12 residues. Trimming removed 0 bases at V and 8 bases at J, with 8 bases between. From germline, CDR1 is SGHDT and CDR2 YYEEEE. The CDR3 loop reads CASSLGPLEAFF. CDR3 DNA: TGTGCCAGCAGCTTGGGGCCTCTCGAAGCTTTCTTT.

The rearrangement links TRBV5-4 to TRBJ1-1; maybe TRBD1 (5 bases). The CDR3 covers 15 residues. Germline-derived CDR1 and CDR2 are SGHNT and YYREEE (reference sequence). V was pared by 1 base and J by 1 base, with 11 bases between. CDR3 coding DNA: TGTGCCAGCAGCTTGTCTACCGGACAGAACACTGAAGCTTTCTTT. Its protein product is CASSLSTGQNTEAFF.

A single count supports this clone. V gene TRBV6-6 combines with J gene TRBJ2-7; D is possibly TRBD2 (5 bases). The CDR3 sequence is 15 residues long. V lost 0 bases and J lost 0, with 9 bases in between. In germline, CDR1 is MNHNY, CDR2 SVGAGI (reference sequence). The CDR3 nucleotides are TGTGCCAGCAGTTACTCGAGGGAAAGCTCCTACGAGCAGTACTTC. This encodes CASSYSRESSYEQYF.

This clone occurred once. The rearrangement links TRBV7-2 to TRBJ1-1; D is uncertain. V shed 1 base and J shed 5 bases, with 11 bases lying between them. Germline V gives CDR1 SGHTA, CDR2 FQGNSA. The CDR3 has 14 residues. Here the CDR3 DNA reads TGTGCCAGCAGCTTAGTCGGCCAGCGTACTGAAGCTTTCTTT. It codes for CASSLVGQRTEAFF.

The rearrangement uses TRBV30 and TRBJ1-2; tentatively, D is TRBD1 (6 bases). V dropped 7 bases and J dropped 4 bases, with 16 bases sitting between them. The CDR3 runs to 13 residues. Germline CDR1 reads GTSNPN; CDR2 reads SVGIG (reference sequence). Here the CDR3 DNA reads TGTGCCTATGCGGACAGCGTCTTCTATGGCTACACCTTC. It encodes CAYADSVFYGYTF.

The chain recombines TRBV18 with TRBJ1-5, with TRBD1 identical over 9 bases. This CDR3 region has 19 residues. With 2 bases clipped from V and 0 bases from J, the junction kept 11 bases outside the gene matches. Germline loops: CDR1 KGHSH, CDR2 LQKENI. This chain's CDR3 is CASSPRTTGTGTSNQPQHF. The CDR3, as DNA: TGTGCCAGCTCACCAAGAACAACCGGGACAGGGACTAGCAATCAGCCCCAGCATTTT. Full variable domain (outside the CDR3, taken from reference TRBV18 and TRBJ1-5): NAGVMQNPRHLVRRRGQEARLRCSPMKGHSHVYWYRQLPEEGLKFMVYLQKENIIDESGMPKERFSAEFPKEGPSILRIQQVVRGDSAAYFCASSPRTTGTGTSNQPQHFGDGTRLSIL.

The CDR3 here is CASSEARFRDRGSGEQFF. CDR3 DNA: TGTGCCAGCAGTGAAGCTCGCTTCCGGGACAGGGGCAGCGGTGAGCAGTTCTTC. This chain links TRBV2 with TRBJ2-1, with 10 bases aligning to TRBD1. CDR1 SNHLY and CDR2 FYNNEI come from the germline V gene. The CDR3 contains 18 residues. The junction had 14 bases not matched to a gene; V was cut back by 0 bases and J by 9 bases.

The chain recombines TRBV3-1 (or the pseudogene TRBV3-2) with TRBJ2-2; D is unresolved. Trimming removed 1 base from V and 6 bases from J, with 12 bases in between. CDR1 and CDR2 (germline): LGHDT, YNNKEL (reference sequence). CDR3 size: 15 residues. The DNA for the CDR3 is TGTGCCAGCAGCCAAGGGCAAATAGGAGCCGGGGAGCTGTTTTTT. It encodes CASSQGQIGAGELFF.

The CDR3 protein is CAISPDNHGEQYV. CDR3 in DNA: TGTGCCATCAGTCCGGACAACCACGGGGAGCAGTACGTC. The J gene is TRBJ2-7, the V gene TRBV10-3; possibly TRBD1 for D (5 bases). CDR3 size: 13 residues. The V end was cut by 5 bases, the J end by 7 bases, with 15 bases between. The germline V gene encodes CDR1 ENHRY and CDR2 SYGVKD.

CDR3 in amino acids: CASSSIGVGGYTF. CDR3 nucleotides: TGTGCCAGCAGCTCCATCGGGGTCGGTGGCTACACCTTC. J is TRBJ1-2 and V is TRBV13; D not resolved. From germline, CDR1 is PRHDT and CDR2 FYEKMQ (reference sequence). The CDR3 spans 13 residues. V shed 4 bases and J shed 7 bases, with 13 bases lying between them.

The chain couples TRBV24-1 to TRBJ2-1, with 9 bases lining up with TRBD2. CDR3 size: 15 residues. The germline V gene has CDR1 KGHDR and CDR2 SFDVKD. After removal of 4 bases from V and 6 bases from J, the junction contained 6 bases not matched to a gene. The CDR3 bases are TGTGCCACCAGTGAGAGCGGGAGGCCATTCAATGAGCAGTTCTTC. Protein sequence: CATSESGRPFNEQFF.

The V and J genes are TRBV6-5 and TRBJ1-1, with D possibly being TRBD1 (5 bases). Trimming removed 0 bases from V and 4 bases from J, with 12 bases in between. CDR1 MNHEY and CDR2 SVGAGI come from the germline V gene. This CDR3 has 15 amino acids. CDR3 nucleotide sequence: TGTGCCAGCAGTTACTCGGGGGGACCGGGCACTGAAGCTTTCTTT. It yields the protein CASSYSGGPGTEAFF.

CDR3 coding DNA: TGTGCCATCAGTGCTTCGGGGGGAACCTACAATGAGCAGTTCTTC. Its protein product is CAISASGGTYNEQFF. The rearrangement links TRBV10-3 to TRBJ2-1; 7 bases line up with TRBD2. The length of the CDR3 is 15 residues. Germline V gives CDR1 ENHRY, CDR2 SYGVKD. V shed 4 bases, J shed 2 bases, and the junction held 5 bases outside the gene matches.

The chain has TRBV15 and TRBJ2-3, with D perhaps matching TRBD2 (5 bases). The V and J ends lost 3 bases and 2 bases respectively, with 12 bases between them. This CDR3 contains 15 residues. Looked up from germline, CDR1 is LNHNV and CDR2 is YYDKDF (reference sequence). The chain's CDR3 is CATSRSGGYTDTQYF. The CDR3 DNA follows: TGTGCCACCAGCAGGAGCGGCGGGTACACAGATACGCAGTATTTT.

V gene TRBV7-9 combines with J gene TRBJ1-1, with D perhaps TRBD1 (5 bases). CDR1 and CDR2 from the germline V gene are SEHNR and FQNEAQ (reference sequence). Trimming removed 5 bases from V and 4 bases from J, with 14 bases in between. This CDR3 is 14 amino acids long. The CDR3 region has the DNA TGTGCCAGCAGCCCAAAACTCCAGGGCACTGAAGCTTTCTTT. Protein: CASSPKLQGTEAFF.

This clone was observed a single time. V gene TRBV19 combines with J gene TRBJ2-1, with D possibly TRBD2 on 5 matching bases. CDR3 length: 16 amino acids. The V end lost 7 bases, the J end lost 0 bases, and 16 bases lay between the germline ends. CDR1 is LNHDA, CDR2 SQIVND, per germline (reference sequence). The chain's CDR3 is CASTTLTGSSYNEQFF. Here the CDR3 DNA reads TGTGCCAGTACCACCTTAACGGGGAGCTCCTACAATGAGCAGTTCTTC.

This sequence joins TRBV11-3 and TRBJ2-7, with TRBD1 identical over 8 bases. The J segment lost 3 bases and the V segment lost 1 base, leaving 20 bases of the junction unmatched. Germline V CDR1 and CDR2: SGHNT, YENEEA. The CDR3 sequence is 20 residues long. CDR3 DNA sequence: TGTGCCAGCAGCTTAGTTCTCAACAGGGGGAATCGGAATCTAGACTACGAGCAGTACTTC. The encoded protein is CASSLVLNRGNRNLDYEQYF. Full variable domain (outside the CDR3, taken from reference TRBV11-3 and TRBJ2-7): EAGVVQSPRYKIIEKKQPVAFWCNPISGHNTLYWYLQNLGQGPELLIRYENEEAVDDSQLPKDRFSAERLKGVDSTLKIQPAELGDSAVYLCASSLVLNRGNRNLDYEQYFGPGTRLTVT.

The chain recombines TRBV19 with TRBJ2-1, with D perhaps TRBD2 (6 bases). CDR1 and CDR2 (germline): LNHDA, SQIVND (reference sequence). The V end was cut by 5 bases, the J end by 6 bases, with 17 bases between. The CDR3 runs 15 residues. CDR3 bases: TGTGCCAGTAGTCCGCGGGACGGCCGGCCCAATGAGCAGTTCTTC. This codes for CASSPRDGRPNEQFF.